This TCR beta chain was recovered during a study of blood T cell repertoires in COVID-19. Study context: Specimens from acute and convalescent COVID-19 originated in the United States, Italy and Spain. From T cells, B-cell-depleted T cells, or PBMCs came the material, which was cDNA or gDNA.

CDR1 and CDR2 (germline): MNHEY, SVGAGI. This CDR3 has 14 amino acids. V was shortened by 7 bases and J by 2 bases, with 14 bases between the two germline ends. In the original analysis: From reference gene primer amplification, estimates of nucleated cell counts were derived. The assay was immunoSEQ multiplex PCR, and TCRdb's table has in-frame clones only and misses some. The V and J calls and the clone size are those of that table, but D and trimming were determined from the DNA. The profile shows about 120,000 clones, over 70% of them singletons. V is TRBV6-5 and J is TRBJ1-2; D possibly corresponds to TRBD1 (5 bases). The sample consisted of peripheral blood. The sequence was obtained from a man between 65 and 80 years old with acute or convalescent COVID-19. CDR3 nucleotides: TGTGCCAGCACCCCACGGGGGGGGAACTATGGCTACACCTTC. It encodes CASTPRGGNYGYTF.